Below are 2 T cell receptor beta chains sequenced from a single sample in a study of T-cell reconstitution after alpha-beta-depleted transplantation in children. Construction of the TCRbeta library involved unique molecular identifiers. TCRdb reanalysed the PCR reads using MiXCR and keeps one entry per CDR3 protein. The sample has about 60,000 distinct CDR3 sequences, approximately 46% seen once; the top ten hold under 98%. The source was PBMCs, mostly from graft donor cells, collected 360 days after TCRalphabeta/CD19-depleted stem cell transplant. These TCRs come from a male patient younger than 18 who had a stem cell transplant for acute lymphoblastic leukemia, so the T cells may come from the graft donor.

The chain combines TRBV5-1 with TRBJ1-1; D is uncertain. Germline CDR1 SGHRS, CDR2 YFSETQ. The V gene lost 4 bases and the J gene lost 4 bases, with 11 bases spanning the gap. The CDR3 spans 13 residues. The CDR3 DNA reads TGCGCCAGCAGCGAAGTCCCGGTCACTGAAGCTTTCTTT. This sequence encodes CASSEVPVTEAFF.

This chain links TRBV9 with TRBJ2-5; the match to TRBD1 covers 7 bases. Trimming cost V 0 bases and J 5 bases; bases outside gene matches: 4. This CDR3 comprises 14 residues. Germline V gene data show CDR1 as SGDLS and CDR2 as YYNGEE. Written as DNA, the CDR3 is TGTGCCAGCAGCGTAGGAGGGGGCGCGGAGACCCAGTACTTC. Its protein product is CASSVGGGAETQYF.